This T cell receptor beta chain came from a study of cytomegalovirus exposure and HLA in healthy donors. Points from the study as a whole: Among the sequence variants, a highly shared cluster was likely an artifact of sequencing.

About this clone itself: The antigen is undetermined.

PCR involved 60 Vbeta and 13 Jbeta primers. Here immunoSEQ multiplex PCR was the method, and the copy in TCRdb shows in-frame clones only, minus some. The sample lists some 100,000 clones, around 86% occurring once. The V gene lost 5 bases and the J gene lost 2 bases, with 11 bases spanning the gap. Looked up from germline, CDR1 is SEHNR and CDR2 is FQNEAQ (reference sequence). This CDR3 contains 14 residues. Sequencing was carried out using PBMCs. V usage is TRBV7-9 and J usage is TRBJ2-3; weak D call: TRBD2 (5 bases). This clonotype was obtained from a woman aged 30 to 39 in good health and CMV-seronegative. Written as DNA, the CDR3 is TGTGCCAGCAGCGTCCTAGCTTACACAGATACGCAGTATTTT. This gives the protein CASSVLAYTDTQYF.